Reported below is one T cell receptor (beta chain). Its antigen is unknown. One entry per CDR3 protein results from TCRdb running MiXCR on the RT-PCR reads. The sample has around 580,000 distinct CDR3 sequences; 12% to 15% are singletons. This sample was included in a study of response to subunit inactivated influenza vaccine. Overall study results and limits: Authors proposed each seasonal influenza vaccination draws in few new T cells.

The sequence was collected from a man aged 50-59 years who received an inactivated influenza vaccine. Here the sequenced sample was PBMCs from blood, taken approximately 13 days after vaccination.

The CDR3 region is CASSFGASLQETQYF. The CDR3 bases are TGTGCCAGCAGCTTCGGAGCTAGCCTCCAAGAGACCCAGTACTTC. The V gene is TRBV7-3, the J gene TRBJ2-5; D possibly corresponds to TRBD2 (5 bases). The CDR3 consists of 15 residues. Between the trimmed V and J ends, which lost 3 bases and 1 base, there was a span of 12 bases. The germline gives CDR1 SGHTA, CDR2 FQGTGA.